The rows below give T cell receptor beta chains drawn from one sample of a study of T cells of healthy individuals. TCRdb called the 5' RACE reads again in MiXCR, with one record for every CDR3 protein. The table includes 100,000 or so distinct CDR3 sequences, around 17% detected once. Receptors originate from a human donor in good health. Both conserved end residues are part of each CDR3. The order of the fields is J gene, D gene, V gene, clone size, CDR3 DNA, CDR3 protein. The D gene is left open where the match is weak. For some rows the clone size is stated as once, few or many, or as a class when expanded; others skip it.

TRBJ1-1 NA TRBV6-2/TRBV6-3 NA TGTGCCAGCAGTTACGGGGACGGCAACACTGAAGCTTTCTTT CASSYGDGNTEAFF
TRBJ2-7 NA TRBV11-1 few TGTGCCAGCAGCTTATGGCGGGATTCCTACGAGCAGTACTTC CASSLWRDSYEQYF
TRBJ2-2 TRBD2 TRBV6-5 few TGTGCCAGCAGAGCGGGGATTATAGGGGAGCTGTTTTTT CASRAGIIGELFF
TRBJ1-2 NA TRBV7-6 NA TGTGCCAGCAGCTTAGATCATGGGACACCCTATGGCTACACCTTC CASSLDHGTPYGYTF
TRBJ1-1 TRBD1 TRBV7-9 few TGTGCCAGCAGTTCACAGGGGTCTGAAGCTTTCTTT CASSSQGSEAFF
TRBJ2-3 NA TRBV10-3 NA TGTGCCATTTCTAGACAGCGAGTCACAGATACGCAGTATTTT CAISRQRVTDTQYF
TRBJ2-2 TRBD1 TRBV7-8 few TGTGCCAGCAGCCGCACACAACAGGGGGGGGAGCTGTTTTTT CASSRTQQGGELFF
TRBJ2-3 TRBD2 TRBV20-1 few TGCAGTGCTGGGGGGGTAGATACGCAGTATTTT CSAGGVDTQYF
TRBJ2-1 NA TRBV18 NA TGTGCCAGCTCACCAACTCGATCCTACAATGAGCAGTTCTTC CASSPTRSYNEQFF
TRBJ2-3 NA TRBV4-3 few TGCGCCAGCAGCCAACAGGTCACTAGCACAGATACGCAGTATTTT CASSQQVTSTDTQYF
TRBJ2-2 NA TRBV27 few TGTGCCAGCAGTGAACTTGGGGCGTCGGGTACCGGGGAGCTGTTTTTT CASSELGASGTGELFF
TRBJ2-2 NA TRBV3-1 NA TGTGCCAGCAGCCAAGTGTGGACCCACACCGGGGAGCTGTTTTTT CASSQVWTHTGELFF
TRBJ2-5 NA TRBV28 NA TGTGCCAGCAGTTTAGAGACCCAGTACTTC CASSLETQYF
TRBJ2-2 TRBD1 TRBV11-2 NA TGTGCCAGCAGCTTCGGGACAGGGCGACTCACCGGGGAGCTGTTTTTT CASSFGTGRLTGELFF
TRBJ2-7 TRBD1 TRBV5-8 many TGTGCCAGCAGCCGGACAGGGGACACCTACGAGCAGTACTTC CASSRTGDTYEQYF
TRBJ1-3 TRBD1 TRBV25-1 NA TGTGCCAGCAGTGGCGACAGGGGGCCGGCTGGAAACACCATATATTTT CASSGDRGPAGNTIYF
TRBJ2-1 NA TRBV7-2 NA TGTGCCAGCCGTAGCGTTACCTCCTACAATGAGCAGTTCTTC CASRSVTSYNEQFF
TRBJ1-6 TRBD1 TRBV10-3 few TGTGCCATCAGTGAGTTTGGAGGGGGCGCGGTCTCACCCCTCCACTTT CAISEFGGGAVSPLHF
TRBJ2-4 TRBD2 TRBV25-1 many TGTGCCAGCAGTGCCCCGCGGGAGGCCCAGTACTTC CASSAPREAQYF
TRBJ2-4 NA TRBV11-2 few TGTGCCAGCAGCTTAGCGGCAGGGGACATTCAGTACTTC CASSLAAGDIQYF
TRBJ2-3 TRBD2 TRBV3-1 many TGTGCCAGCAGCCGGGGACTAGCGAACACAGATACGCAGTATTTT CASSRGLANTDTQYF
TRBJ2-1 NA TRBV5-1 NA TGCGCCAGCAGCTTGGACGGATCCAATGAGCAGTTCTTC CASSLDGSNEQFF
TRBJ2-1 NA TRBV7-6 NA TGTGCCAGCAGCTTAAACCCGGGGGGCAGACAGTTCTTC CASSLNPGGRQFF
TRBJ1-5 NA TRBV5-1 many TGCGCCAGCAGCCCCCGACCCGATAGCAATCAGCCCCAGCATTTT CASSPRPDSNQPQHF
TRBJ2-5 NA TRBV4-1 many TGCGCCAGCAGCCAAGATGGCAAGACCCAGTACTTC CASSQDGKTQYF
TRBJ1-4 NA TRBV6-6 few TGTGCCAGCACCAGTATCACGGTGGATGAAAAACTGTTTTTT CASTSITVDEKLFF
TRBJ1-4 TRBD1 TRBV28 few TGTGCCAGCAGTTACAGGGGAGGGCGTGAAAAACTGTTTTTT CASSYRGGREKLFF
TRBJ1-3 TRBD1 TRBV28 NA TGTGCCAGCATCCCACAGGGGGCCCACTCTGGAAACACCATATATTTT CASIPQGAHSGNTIYF
TRBJ1-1 NA TRBV9 many TGTGCCAGCAGCGTAGTTTTGGGCACTGAAGCTTTCTTT CASSVVLGTEAFF
TRBJ2-7 NA TRBV5-1 few TGCGCCAGCAGCACAGGGAACGAGCAGTACTTC CASSTGNEQYF
TRBJ2-3 TRBD2 TRBV7-2 NA TGTGCCAGCAGCTATGCTAGCGGGAGATGGACAGATACGCAGTATTTT CASSYASGRWTDTQYF
TRBJ2-1 TRBD1 TRBV7-9 few TGTGCCAGCAGCCCGCAGGGGGCGCAGAAAAATGAGCAGTTCTTC CASSPQGAQKNEQFF
TRBJ2-5 NA TRBV14 few TGTGCCAGCAGCTATCTGGACCCTGCCCAAGAGACCCAGTACTTC CASSYLDPAQETQYF